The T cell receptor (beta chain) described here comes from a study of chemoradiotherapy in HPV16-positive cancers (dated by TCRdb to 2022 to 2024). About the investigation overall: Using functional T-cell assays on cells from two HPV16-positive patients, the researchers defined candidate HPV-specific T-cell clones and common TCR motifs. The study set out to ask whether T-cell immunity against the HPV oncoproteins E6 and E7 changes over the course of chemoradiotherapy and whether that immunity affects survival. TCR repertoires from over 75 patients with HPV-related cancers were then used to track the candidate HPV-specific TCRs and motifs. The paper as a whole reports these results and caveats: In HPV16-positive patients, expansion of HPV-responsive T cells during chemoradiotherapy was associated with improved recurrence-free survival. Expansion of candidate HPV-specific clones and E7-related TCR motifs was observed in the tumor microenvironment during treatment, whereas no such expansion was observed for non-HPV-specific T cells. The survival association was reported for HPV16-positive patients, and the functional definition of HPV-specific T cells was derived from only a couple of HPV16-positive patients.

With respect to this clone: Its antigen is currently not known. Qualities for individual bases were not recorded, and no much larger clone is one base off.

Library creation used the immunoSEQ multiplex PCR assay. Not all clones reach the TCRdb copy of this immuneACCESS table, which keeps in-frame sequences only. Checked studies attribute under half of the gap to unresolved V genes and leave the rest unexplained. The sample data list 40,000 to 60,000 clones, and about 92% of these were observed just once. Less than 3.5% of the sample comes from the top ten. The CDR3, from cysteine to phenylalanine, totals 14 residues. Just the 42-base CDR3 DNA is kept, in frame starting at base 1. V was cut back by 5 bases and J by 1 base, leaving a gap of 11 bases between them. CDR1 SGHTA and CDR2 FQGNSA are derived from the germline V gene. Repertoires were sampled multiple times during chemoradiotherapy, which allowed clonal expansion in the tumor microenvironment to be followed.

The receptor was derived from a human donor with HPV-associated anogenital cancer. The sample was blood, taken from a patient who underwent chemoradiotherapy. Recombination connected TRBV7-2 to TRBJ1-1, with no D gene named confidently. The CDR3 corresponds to CASSPLLPNTEAFF. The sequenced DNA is TGTGCCAGCAGCCCTTTACTACCGAACACTGAAGCTTTCTTT.